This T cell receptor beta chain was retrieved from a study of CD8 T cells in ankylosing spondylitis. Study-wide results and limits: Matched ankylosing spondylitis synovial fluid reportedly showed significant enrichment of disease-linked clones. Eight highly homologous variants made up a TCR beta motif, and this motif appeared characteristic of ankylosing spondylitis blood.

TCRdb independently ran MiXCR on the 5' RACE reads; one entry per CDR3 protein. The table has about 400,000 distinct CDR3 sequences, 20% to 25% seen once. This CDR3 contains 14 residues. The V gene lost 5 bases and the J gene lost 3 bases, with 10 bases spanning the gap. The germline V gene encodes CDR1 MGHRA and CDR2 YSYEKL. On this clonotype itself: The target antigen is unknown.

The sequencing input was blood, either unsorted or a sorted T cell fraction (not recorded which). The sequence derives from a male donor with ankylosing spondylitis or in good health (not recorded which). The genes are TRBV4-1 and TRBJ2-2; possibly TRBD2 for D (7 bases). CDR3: CASSGGADTGELFF. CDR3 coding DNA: TGCGCCAGCAGCGGGGGGGCGGACACCGGGGAGCTGTTTTTT.